The following is a T cell receptor (beta chain) sequence with its context. This CDR3 is 14 amino acids long. Trimming removed 3 bases from V and 2 bases from J, with 8 bases in between. Per germline, CDR1 MNHNS and CDR2 SASEGT. The protocol was immunoSEQ multiplex PCR, while the TCRdb copy is restricted to in-frame clones and leaves out a portion. The sample yields tens of thousands of clones, approximately 89% seen once. This record belongs to a study of T cell changes during pregnancy in multiple sclerosis. This sequence was found in a female donor in good health, enrolled as a control in a pregnancy study. The chain has TRBV6-1 and TRBJ1-3; the D is unclear. The sequencing here drew on CD8+ T cells from peripheral blood mononuclear cells, taken in the first trimester of pregnancy. The DNA of the CDR3 is TGTGCCAGCAGTGACTGGAGAGCTGGAAACACCATATATTTT. It codes for CASSDWRAGNTIYF.